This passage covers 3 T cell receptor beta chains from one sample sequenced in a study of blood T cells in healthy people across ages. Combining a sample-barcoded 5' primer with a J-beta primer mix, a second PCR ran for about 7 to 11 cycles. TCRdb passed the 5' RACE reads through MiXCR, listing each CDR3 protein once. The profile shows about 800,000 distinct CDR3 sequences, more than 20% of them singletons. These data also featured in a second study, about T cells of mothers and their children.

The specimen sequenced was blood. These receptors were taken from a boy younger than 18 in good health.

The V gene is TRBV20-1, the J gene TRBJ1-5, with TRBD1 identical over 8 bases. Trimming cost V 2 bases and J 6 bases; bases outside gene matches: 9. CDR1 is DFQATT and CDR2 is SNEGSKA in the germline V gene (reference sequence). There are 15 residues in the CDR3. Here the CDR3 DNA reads TGCAGTGCTAGATCCAGGGGGCGGGACGGTCAGCCCCAGCATTTT. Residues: CSARSRGRDGQPQHF.

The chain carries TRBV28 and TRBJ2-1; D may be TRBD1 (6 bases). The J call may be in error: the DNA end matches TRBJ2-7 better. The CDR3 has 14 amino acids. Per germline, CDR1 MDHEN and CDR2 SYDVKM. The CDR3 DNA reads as TGTGCCAGCACCGAACACTACAGGGAGTACGAGCAGTACTTC. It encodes CASTEHYREYEQYF.

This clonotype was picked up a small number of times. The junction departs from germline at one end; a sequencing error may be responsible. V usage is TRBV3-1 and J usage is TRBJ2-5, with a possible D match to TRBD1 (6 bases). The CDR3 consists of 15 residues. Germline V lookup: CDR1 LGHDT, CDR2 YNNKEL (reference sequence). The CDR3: CASSVRDTYQETQYF. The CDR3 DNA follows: TGTGCCAGCAGCGTCCGGGACACCTACCAGGAGACCCAGTACTTC.